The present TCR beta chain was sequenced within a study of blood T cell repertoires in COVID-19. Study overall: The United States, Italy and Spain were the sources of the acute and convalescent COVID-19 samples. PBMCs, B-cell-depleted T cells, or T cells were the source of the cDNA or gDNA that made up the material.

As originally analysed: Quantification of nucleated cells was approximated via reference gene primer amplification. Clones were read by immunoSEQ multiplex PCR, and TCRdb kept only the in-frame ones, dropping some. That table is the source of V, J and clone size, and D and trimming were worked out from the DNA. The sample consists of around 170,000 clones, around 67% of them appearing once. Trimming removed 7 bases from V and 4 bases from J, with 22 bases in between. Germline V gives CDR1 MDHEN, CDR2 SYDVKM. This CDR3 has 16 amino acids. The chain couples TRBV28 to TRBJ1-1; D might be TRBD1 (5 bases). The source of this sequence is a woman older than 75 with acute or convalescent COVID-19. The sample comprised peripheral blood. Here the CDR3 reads CASTHLTTPGGTEAFF. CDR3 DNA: TGTGCCAGCACCCACCTCACGACCCCGGGGGGCACTGAAGCTTTCTTT.